The rows below give T cell receptor beta chains drawn from one sample of a study of patients and donors after allogeneic stem cell transplantation. In TCRdb, the RT-PCR reads were re-called with MiXCR into one record per CDR3 protein. This sample has 190,000 or so distinct CDR3 sequences; around two fifths occur once, and the top ten carry about 30%. What was sequenced was blood, either unsorted or a sorted T cell fraction (not recorded which). The source of these receptors is a human donor who was either an allogeneic HSCT recipient or a stem cell or donor lymphocyte infusion donor (not recorded which). It is not recorded whose cells these are; they may come from a transplant donor. Each CDR3 is given with its conserved first and last residue. A D gene is named only where the DNA matches it firmly. Part of the rows lack a size; the others show once, few, many or a class for expanded clones.

-	-	TRBV20-1	TRBJ2-7	CSVQRNFGKQYEQYF	TGCAGTGTCCAAAGGAACTTCGGGAAACAGTACGAGCAGTACTTC
TRBD1	-	TRBV7-2	TRBJ1-2	CASSSLGDRGLGYTF	TGTGCCAGCAGCTCCCTTGGGGACAGGGGGTTGGGCTACACCTTC
-	few	TRBV6-5	TRBJ1-3	CASSRVTGNTIYF	TGTGCCAGCAGTCGGGTTACTGGAAACACCATATATTTT
TRBD1	few	TRBV28	TRBJ1-1	CASSPRTGSNTEAFF	TGTGCCAGCAGTCCCCGGACAGGATCGAACACTGAAGCTTTCTTT
-	few	TRBV24-1	TRBJ1-1	CALPPGINTEAFF	TGTGCTCTCCCCCCGGGGATAAACACTGAAGCTTTCTTT
-	-	TRBV12-3/TRBV12-4	TRBJ1-6	CASSFGGYNSPLHF	TGTGCCAGCAGTTTTGGGGGCTATAATTCACCCCTCCACTTT
-	few	TRBV2	TRBJ1-1	CAIFGNTEAFF	TGTGCCATCTTTGGGAACACTGAAGCTTTCTTT
TRBD1	few	TRBV12-3/TRBV12-4	TRBJ2-2	CASSLGDRRTGELFF	TGTGCCAGCAGTTTAGGGGACAGGCGGACGGGGGAGCTGTTTTTT
-	-	TRBV6-5	TRBJ1-3	CASRTGNPGNTIYF	TGTGCCAGCAGAACAGGGAATCCTGGAAACACCATATATTTT
-	-	TRBV15	TRBJ1-1	CATSRPLTGLNTEAFF	TGTGCCACCAGCAGACCCCTAACAGGGTTGAACACTGAAGCTTTCTTT
-	-	TRBV4-3	TRBJ1-2	CASSQESGSNYGYTF	TGCGCCAGCAGCCAAGAATCCGGGTCAAACTATGGCTACACCTTC
-	-	TRBV6-2/TRBV6-3	TRBJ2-7	CASRTTANSYEQYF	TGTGCCAGCAGGACGACAGCCAACTCCTACGAGCAGTACTTC
-	few	TRBV20-1	TRBJ1-2	CSARPASNYGYTF	TGCAGTGCTAGACCGGCCTCAAACTATGGCTACACCTTC
-	-	TRBV29-1	TRBJ2-1	CSVGQGREQFF	TGCAGCGTCGGTCAAGGAAGGGAGCAGTTCTTC
-	few	TRBV14	TRBJ1-2	CASSQVSSYGYTF	TGTGCCAGCAGCCAAGTTAGCTCGTATGGCTACACCTTC
-	few	TRBV9	TRBJ1-5	CASSVPGVNQPQHF	TGTGCCAGCAGCGTTCCGGGGGTTAATCAGCCCCAGCATTTT
-	-	TRBV5-8	TRBJ2-3	CAGPTDTQYF	TGTGCCGGGCCCACAGATACGCAGTATTTT
-	-	TRBV5-1	TRBJ1-3	CASKERAGNTIYF	TGCGCCAGCAAGGAAAGGGCGGGAAACACCATATATTTT
TRBD1	few	TRBV4-3	TRBJ1-6	CASSQGTGGNSPLHF	TGCGCCAGCAGCCAAGGGACAGGCGGGAATTCACCCCTCCACTTT
-	few	TRBV28	TRBJ1-1	CASSLDSRTATEAFF	TGTGCCAGCAGTTTGGACAGTAGGACGGCCACTGAAGCTTTCTTT
TRBD2	once	TRBV4-2	TRBJ2-7	CASSQDTPLSGRASYEQYF	TGTGCCAGCAGCCAAGATACCCCTCTGAGCGGGAGGGCGTCCTACGAGCAGTACTTC
-	-	TRBV7-2	TRBJ2-5	CASSFPDRGAQYF	TGTGCCAGCAGCTTCCCGGATCGGGGAGCCCAGTACTTC
-	-	TRBV6-5	TRBJ2-5	CASSYSMFPGTETQYF	TGTGCCAGCAGTTACTCGATGTTTCCCGGGACAGAGACCCAGTACTTC
-	-	TRBV24-1	TRBJ1-2	CATSDRSGTGYTF	TGTGCCACCAGTGACAGATCAGGGACTGGCTACACCTTC
TRBD2	-	TRBV9	TRBJ2-1	CASSARLAEDNEQFF	TGTGCCAGCAGCGCTAGACTAGCAGAAGACAATGAGCAGTTCTTC
-	-	TRBV12-3/TRBV12-4	TRBJ1-2	CASSPGGEDGYTF	TGTGCCAGCAGTCCCGGTGGGGAGGATGGCTACACCTTC
TRBD1	-	TRBV3-1	TRBJ1-5	CASSHSGGDQPQHF	TGTGCCAGCAGCCACTCAGGGGGGGATCAGCCCCAGCATTTT
-	-	TRBV29-1	TRBJ1-1	CSVEVGVGTEAFF	TGCAGCGTTGAAGTTGGGGTGGGCACTGAAGCTTTCTTT
-	-	TRBV27	TRBJ2-1	CAIGPGSYNEQFF	TGTGCCATCGGACCGGGCTCCTACAATGAGCAGTTCTTC
TRBD2	few	TRBV2	TRBJ2-3	CASSVTSGIADTQYF	TGTGCCAGCAGCGTGACTAGCGGGATCGCAGATACGCAGTATTTT
TRBD1	few	TRBV6-2/TRBV6-3	TRBJ1-1	CASSTRHRGLVNTEAFF	TGTGCCAGCAGTACCCGGCACAGGGGGCTTGTGAACACTGAAGCTTTCTTT
-	few	TRBV12-3/TRBV12-4	TRBJ1-5	CASSLAGPREPQHF	TGTGCCAGCAGTTTAGCAGGTCCCCGGGAGCCCCAGCATTTT
-	few	TRBV30	TRBJ1-2	CAWMEGRGYTF	TGTGCCTGGATGGAGGGGAGAGGCTACACCTTC
-	few	TRBV7-2	TRBJ2-2	CASSLANSVGELFF	TGTGCCAGCAGCTTGGCTAACAGTGTAGGGGAGCTGTTTTTT
-	-	TRBV27	TRBJ2-2	CASSFMWESGELFF	TGTGCCAGCAGTTTCATGTGGGAGTCCGGGGAGCTGTTTTTT
-	few	TRBV30	TRBJ1-1	CAWKDISTEAFF	TGTGCCTGGAAAGACATTAGCACTGAAGCTTTCTTT
TRBD1	-	TRBV6-5	TRBJ2-4	CASSYSIPGGPKNIQYF	TGTGCCAGCAGTTACTCGATCCCAGGGGGCCCCAAAAACATTCAGTACTTC
TRBD2	-	TRBV5-5	TRBJ2-7	CASSLLAGLYEQYF	TGTGCCAGCAGCTTATTAGCGGGCCTCTACGAGCAGTACTTC
-	-	TRBV15	TRBJ2-1	CATSRPPEHNEQFF	TGTGCCACCAGCAGGCCGCCGGAACATAATGAGCAGTTCTTC
-	few	TRBV6-5	TRBJ1-2	CASSLEGGLNGYTF	TGTGCCAGCAGTCTGGAGGGAGGGCTTAATGGCTACACCTTC
-	-	TRBV18	TRBJ1-2	CASSPIPTPRDGYTF	TGTGCCAGCTCACCAATACCAACCCCCAGGGATGGCTACACCTTC
-	-	TRBV28	TRBJ1-4	CASSLGGSGEKLFF	TGTGCCAGCAGTTTAGGAGGGAGTGGAGAAAAACTGTTTTTT
TRBD2	few	TRBV12-3/TRBV12-4	TRBJ2-6	CASSLNPSGSAFVLTF	TGTGCCAGCAGTTTAAACCCTAGCGGTAGCGCGTTCGTCCTGACTTTC
-	-	TRBV5-1	TRBJ2-2	CASSLGQSAGELFF	TGCGCCAGCAGCTTGGGACAAAGCGCCGGGGAGCTGTTTTTT
TRBD2	few	TRBV12-3/TRBV12-4	TRBJ2-1	CASSLSSGGYNEQFF	TGTGCCAGCAGTTTATCTAGCGGGGGGTACAATGAGCAGTTCTTC
-	-	TRBV29-1	TRBJ1-1	CSVEDLVAGTFGTEAFF	TGCAGCGTTGAAGATCTTGTGGCAGGGACGTTTGGCACTGAAGCTTTCTTT
-	-	TRBV29-1	TRBJ1-2	CSVLDSYGYTF	TGCAGCGTGCTCGACAGCTATGGCTACACCTTC
TRBD1	few	TRBV9	TRBJ1-1	CASSVGTGMNTEAFF	TGTGCCAGCAGCGTAGGGACAGGCATGAACACTGAAGCTTTCTTT
-	-	TRBV19	TRBJ2-1	CASSVTLDNEQFF	TGTGCCAGTAGTGTGACTTTAGACAATGAGCAGTTCTTC
-	-	TRBV2	TRBJ1-1	CASRFRDKNTEAFF	TGTGCCAGCAGGTTCAGGGACAAGAACACTGAAGCTTTCTTT
-	few	TRBV7-7	TRBJ1-4	CASSPQGRGEKLFF	TGTGCTAGCAGCCCTCAAGGGAGAGGTGAAAAACTGTTTTTT
TRBD1	-	TRBV9	TRBJ2-1	CASSANPISRDRVTANEQFF	TGTGCCAGCAGCGCCAATCCTATCTCCCGGGACAGGGTTACTGCCAATGAGCAGTTCTTC
-	-	TRBV7-9	TRBJ1-1	CASRGDTEAFF	TGTGCCTCCCGAGGGGACACTGAAGCTTTCTTT
TRBD2	-	TRBV7-9	TRBJ2-3	CASSIRSGSVTDTQYF	TGTGCCAGCAGCATTCGGAGCGGGAGTGTAACAGATACGCAGTATTTT